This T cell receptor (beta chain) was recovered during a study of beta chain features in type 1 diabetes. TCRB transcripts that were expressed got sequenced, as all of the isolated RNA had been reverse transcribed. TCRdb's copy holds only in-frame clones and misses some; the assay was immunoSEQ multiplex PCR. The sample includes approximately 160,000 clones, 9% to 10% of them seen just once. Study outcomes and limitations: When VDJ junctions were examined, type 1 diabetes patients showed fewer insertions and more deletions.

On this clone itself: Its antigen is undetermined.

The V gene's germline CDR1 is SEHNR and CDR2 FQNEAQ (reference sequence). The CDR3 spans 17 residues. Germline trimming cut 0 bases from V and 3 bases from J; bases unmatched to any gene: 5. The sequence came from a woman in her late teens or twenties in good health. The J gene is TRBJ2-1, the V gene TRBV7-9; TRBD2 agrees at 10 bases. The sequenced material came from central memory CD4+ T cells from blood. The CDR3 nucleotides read TGTGCCAGCAGCTTAGCAATGGCTAGCGGGAGCTACAATGAGCAGTTCTTC. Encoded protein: CASSLAMASGSYNEQFF.